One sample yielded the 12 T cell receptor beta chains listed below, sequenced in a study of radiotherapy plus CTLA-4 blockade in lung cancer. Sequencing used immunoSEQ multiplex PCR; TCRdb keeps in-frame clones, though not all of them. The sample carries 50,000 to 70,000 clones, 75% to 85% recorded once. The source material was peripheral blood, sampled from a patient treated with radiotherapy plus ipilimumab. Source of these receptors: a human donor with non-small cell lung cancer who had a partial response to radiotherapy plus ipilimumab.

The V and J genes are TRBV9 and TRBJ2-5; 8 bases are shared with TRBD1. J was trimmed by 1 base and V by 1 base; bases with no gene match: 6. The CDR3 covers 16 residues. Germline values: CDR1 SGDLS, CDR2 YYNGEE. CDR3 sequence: CASSVLDRDIQETQYF. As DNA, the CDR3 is TGTGCCAGCAGCGTATTGGACAGGGACATCCAAGAGACCCAGTACTTC.

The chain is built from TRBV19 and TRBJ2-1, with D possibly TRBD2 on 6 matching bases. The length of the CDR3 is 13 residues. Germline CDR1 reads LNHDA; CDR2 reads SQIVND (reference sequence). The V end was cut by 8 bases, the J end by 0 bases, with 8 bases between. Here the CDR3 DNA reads TGTGCCAGTGGAGGGAGCTCCTACAATGAGCAGTTCTTC. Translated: CASGGSSYNEQFF.

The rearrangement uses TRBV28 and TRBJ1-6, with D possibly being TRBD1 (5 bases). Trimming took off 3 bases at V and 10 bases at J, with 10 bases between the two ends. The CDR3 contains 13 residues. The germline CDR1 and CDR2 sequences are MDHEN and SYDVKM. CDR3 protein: CASSFGGLSPLHF. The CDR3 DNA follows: TGTGCCAGCAGTTTTGGGGGACTCTCACCCCTCCACTTT.

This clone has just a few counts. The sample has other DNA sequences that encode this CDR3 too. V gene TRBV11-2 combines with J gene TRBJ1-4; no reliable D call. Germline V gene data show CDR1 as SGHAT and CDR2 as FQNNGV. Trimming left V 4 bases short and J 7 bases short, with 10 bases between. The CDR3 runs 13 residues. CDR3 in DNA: TGTGCCAGCAGCTCCGGGAACATTGAAAAACTGTTTTTT. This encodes CASSSGNIEKLFF.

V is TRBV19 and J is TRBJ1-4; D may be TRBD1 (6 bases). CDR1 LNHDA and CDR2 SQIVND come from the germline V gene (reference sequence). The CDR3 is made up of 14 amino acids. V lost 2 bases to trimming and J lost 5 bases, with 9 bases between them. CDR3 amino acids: CASSIQGPNEKLFF. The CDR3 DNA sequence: TGTGCCAGTAGTATACAGGGGCCGAATGAAAAACTGTTTTTT. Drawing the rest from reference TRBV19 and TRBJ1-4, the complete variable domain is DGGITQSPKYLFRKEGQNVTLSCEQNLNHDAMYWYRQDPGQGLRLIYYSQIVNDFQKGDIAEGYSVSREKKESFPLTVTSAQKNPTAFYLCASSIQGPNEKLFFGSGTQLSVL.

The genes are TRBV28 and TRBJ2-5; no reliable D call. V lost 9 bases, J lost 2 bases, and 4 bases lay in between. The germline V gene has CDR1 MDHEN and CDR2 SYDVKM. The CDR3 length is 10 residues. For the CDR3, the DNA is TGTGCCAGTTCGCAAGAGACCCAGTACTTC. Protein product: CASSQETQYF.

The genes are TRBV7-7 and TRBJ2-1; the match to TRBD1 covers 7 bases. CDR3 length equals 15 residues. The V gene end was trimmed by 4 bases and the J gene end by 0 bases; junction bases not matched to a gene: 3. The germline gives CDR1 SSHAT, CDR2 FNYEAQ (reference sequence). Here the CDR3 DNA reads TGTGCCAGCAGCTCGGGACAGAGCTCCTACAATGAGCAGTTCTTC. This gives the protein CASSSGQSSYNEQFF.

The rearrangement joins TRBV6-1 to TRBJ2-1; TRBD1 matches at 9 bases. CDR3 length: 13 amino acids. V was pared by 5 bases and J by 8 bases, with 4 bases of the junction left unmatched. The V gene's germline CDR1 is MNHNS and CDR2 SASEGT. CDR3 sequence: CASSPDRGDEQFF. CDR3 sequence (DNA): TGTGCCAGCAGTCCGGACAGGGGCGATGAGCAGTTCTTC.

CDR3 amino acids: CASRPNRDRVPDTQYF. The CDR3 coding sequence is TGTGCCAGTAGGCCAAACCGGGACAGGGTACCAGATACGCAGTATTTT. V and J are TRBV19 and TRBJ2-3; 9 bases are a match to TRBD1. Germline V gene data show CDR1 as LNHDA and CDR2 as SQIVND (reference sequence). Trimming removed 6 bases from V and 4 bases from J; junction bases left unmatched: 11. The CDR3 is 16 residues long.

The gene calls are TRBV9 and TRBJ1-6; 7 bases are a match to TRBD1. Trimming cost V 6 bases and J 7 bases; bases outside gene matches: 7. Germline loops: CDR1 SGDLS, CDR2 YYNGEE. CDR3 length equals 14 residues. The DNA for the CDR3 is TGTGCCAGCAAGCCCGGACAGGCCAATTCACCCCTCCACTTT. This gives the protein CASKPGQANSPLHF. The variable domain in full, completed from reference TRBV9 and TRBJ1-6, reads DSGVTQTPKHLITATGQRVTLRCSPRSGDLSVYWYQQSLDQGLQFLIQYYNGEERAKGNILERFSAQQFPDLHSELNLSSLELGDSALYFCASKPGQANSPLHFGNGTRLTVT.

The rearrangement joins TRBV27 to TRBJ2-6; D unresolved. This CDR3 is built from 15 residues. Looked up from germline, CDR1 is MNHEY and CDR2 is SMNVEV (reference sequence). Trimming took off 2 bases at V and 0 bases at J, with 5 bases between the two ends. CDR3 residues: CASSLGLSGANVLTF. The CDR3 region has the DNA TGTGCCAGCAGTTTAGGCCTCTCTGGGGCCAACGTCCTGACTTTC. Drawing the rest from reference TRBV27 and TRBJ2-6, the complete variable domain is EAQVTQNPRYLITVTGKKLTVTCSQNMNHEYMSWYRQDPGLGLRQIYYSMNVEVTDKGDVPEGYKVSRKEKRNFPLILESPSPNQTSLYFCASSLGLSGANVLTFGAGSRLTVL.

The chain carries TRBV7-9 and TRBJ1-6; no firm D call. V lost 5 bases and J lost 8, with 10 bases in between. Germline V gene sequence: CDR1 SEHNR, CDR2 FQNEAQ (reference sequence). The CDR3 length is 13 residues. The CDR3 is CASSPRQDSPLHF. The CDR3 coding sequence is TGTGCCAGCAGCCCCCGACAAGATTCACCCCTCCACTTT.